The 19 T cell receptor beta chains in this list originate from one sample, sequenced in a study of CD8 T cells in ankylosing spondylitis. TCRdb re-called the 5' RACE reads through MiXCR, storing one row per CDR3 protein. The table includes 120,000 or so distinct CDR3 sequences, approximately 15% detected once. Sample: blood, either unsorted or a sorted T cell fraction (not recorded which). All receptors derive from a female donor with ankylosing spondylitis or in good health (not recorded which).

This clonotype was counted at least ten times. This chain connects TRBV10-3 to TRBJ1-5; the D gene is possibly TRBD1 (5 bases). Germline loops: CDR1 ENHRY, CDR2 SYGVKD. The CDR3 totals 15 residues. Trimming removed 0 bases at V and 8 bases at J, with 14 bases between. CDR3 in amino acids: CAISESGGEREPQHF. The CDR3 DNA is TGTGCCATCAGTGAGTCGGGAGGGGAAAGGGAGCCCCAGCATTTT.

The chain recombines TRBV5-1 with TRBJ1-1; 7 nucleotides align to TRBD1. The V segment lost 0 bases and the J segment 13 bases; nucleotides outside the gene matches: 12. The CDR3 spans 14 residues. CDR1 is SGHRS, CDR2 YFSETQ, per germline. CDR3 sequence (DNA): TGCGCCAGCAGCTTGGAGCCAGGGGGACCTCATGTTTTCTTT. Protein product: CASSLEPGGPHVFF.

This clonotype came up a few times. The chain has TRBV11-1 and TRBJ2-3, with 7 nucleotides matching TRBD2. V lost 5 bases, J lost 4 bases, and 9 bases stayed unmatched. The CDR3 has 15 residues. Germline V gene lookup returns CDR1 SGHAT and CDR2 FQDESV (reference sequence). The CDR3 loop is CASSRTSVDPDTQYF. The CDR3 DNA reads TGTGCCAGCAGCCGAACTAGCGTTGACCCAGATACGCAGTATTTT. Full variable domain (missing parts from reference TRBV11-1 and TRBJ2-3): EAEVAQSPRYKITEKSQAVAFWCDPISGHATLYWYRQILGQGPELLVQFQDESVVDDSQLPKDRFSAERLKGVDSTLKIQPAELGDSAMYLCASSRTSVDPDTQYFGPGTRLTVL.

This clonotype has just a few counts. This chain connects TRBV30 to TRBJ1-1; D possibly corresponds to TRBD1 (6 bases). Trimming removed 5 bases from V and 1 base from J, with 14 bases in between. Germline loops: CDR1 GTSNPN, CDR2 SVGIG (reference sequence). The CDR3 contains 14 residues. CDR3 DNA: TGTGCCTGGGGCCAAGCAGGGGCGAACACTGAAGCTTTCTTT. The encoded protein is CAWGQAGANTEAFF. The variable domain in full, completed from reference TRBV30 and TRBJ1-1, reads SQTIHQWPATLVQPVGSPLSLECTVEGTSNPNLYWYRQAAGRGLQLLFYSVGIGQISSEVPQNLSASRPQDRQFILSSKKLLLSDSGFYLCAWGQAGANTEAFFGQGTRLTVV.

J is TRBJ2-2 and V is TRBV19; 9 positions agree with TRBD1. The CDR3 runs to 16 residues. Trimming removed 7 bases from V and 5 bases from J; junction bases left unmatched: 11. CDR1 is LNHDA and CDR2 is SQIVND in the germline V gene (reference sequence). The CDR3 protein is CASTGGGQGRTGELFF. The DNA for the CDR3 is TGTGCCAGTACTGGAGGGGGACAGGGTCGGACCGGGGAGCTGTTTTTT.

This clonotype was picked up many times. This rearrangement joins TRBV7-9 to TRBJ1-1; possibly TRBD1 for D (5 bases). The germline V gene has CDR1 SEHNR and CDR2 FQNEAQ (reference sequence). The CDR3 contains 17 residues. V shed 2 bases and J shed 1 base, with 17 bases lying between them. CDR3 protein: CASSLIKAGKWNTEAFF. The CDR3 DNA reads as TGTGCCAGCAGCTTAATTAAGGCAGGGAAATGGAACACTGAAGCTTTCTTT.

This clonotype was observed a few times. This chain uses TRBV21-1 with TRBJ2-7; the table's D call TRBD1 went unverified against the DNA. TRBV21-1 is a pseudogene locus. CDR3 length: 14 residues. The CDR3 loop reads CASSKRQQGYEQYF. CDR3 in DNA: TGTGCCAGCAGCAAAAGACAACAGGGTTACGAGCAGTACTTC.

The V gene is TRBV3-1, the J gene TRBJ2-6, with 13 bases that match TRBD2. Germline V gives CDR1 LGHDT, CDR2 YNNKEL (reference sequence). There are 18 residues in the CDR3. The V gene end was trimmed by 4 bases and the J gene end by 0 bases; junction bases not matched to a gene: 3. CDR3 region: CASSRGLAGNSGANVLTF. In DNA form, the CDR3 reads TGTGCCAGCAGCCGGGGACTAGCGGGAAACTCTGGGGCCAACGTCCTGACTTTC.

The chain joins TRBV12-3 or TRBV12-4 to TRBJ2-7; D not resolved. The CDR3 spans 13 residues. V shed 5 bases and J shed 5 bases, with 13 bases lying between them. CDR3 sequence (DNA): TGTGCCAGCAGTCCCCCGGTCGGAAACGAGCAGTACTTC. Translation gives CASSPPVGNEQYF.

V gene TRBV6-1 combines with J gene TRBJ2-7, with 7 bases that match TRBD1. Germline CDR1 is MNHNS and CDR2 is SASEGT. V was clipped by 1 base and J by 2 bases; unmatched bases: 5. CDR3 length equals 15 residues. CDR3 region: CASSEETGNPYEQYF. The CDR3 coding sequence is TGTGCCAGCAGTGAAGAGACAGGGAATCCCTACGAGCAGTACTTC.

The chain employs TRBV4-1 and TRBJ2-7; TRBD2 matches 8 bases. The CDR3 totals 16 residues. After removal of 1 base from V and 3 bases from J, the junction contained 8 bases not matched to a gene. Germline CDR1 and CDR2: MGHRA and YSYEKL. This CDR3 reads CASSQAHSGTSYEQYF. The DNA of the CDR3 is TGCGCCAGCAGCCAAGCTCACTCCGGGACTAGCTACGAGCAGTACTTC.

This clonotype was observed many times. This sequence joins TRBV29-1 and TRBJ2-7; D is ambiguous. The germline V gene has CDR1 SQVTM and CDR2 ANQGSEA. The length of the CDR3 is 12 residues. With 5 bases removed from V and 7 bases from J, the gap between germline ends came to 15 bases. The CDR3 DNA follows: TGCAGCGTTCAAGGAGACTGGAAGGAGCAGTACTTC. This gives the protein CSVQGDWKEQYF.

The chain uses TRBV19 and TRBJ2-1; 9 bases are a match to TRBD2. The CDR3 runs 14 residues. The ends lost 9 bases at V and 3 bases at J; junction bases unmatched: 6. The germline CDR1 and CDR2 sequences are LNHDA and SQIVND (reference sequence). This CDR3 reads CARAGLAGYNEQFF. In DNA, the CDR3 is TGTGCCAGGGCGGGACTAGCCGGCTACAATGAGCAGTTCTTC.

The chain employs TRBV20-1 and TRBJ2-7; D may be TRBD1 or TRBD2 (5 bases each). CDR3 size: 13 residues. Trimming removed 6 bases from V and 2 bases from J, with 14 bases in between. Germline V CDR1 and CDR2: DFQATT, SNEGSKA (reference sequence). In DNA form, the CDR3 reads TGCAGTGCGACCGGGACGGCTACCTACGAGCAGTACTTC. Amino acids: CSATGTATYEQYF.

To note about this clonotype: A read error may explain this, as a much larger clone is one base away. The rearrangement uses TRBV5-1 and TRBJ2-2; D is unresolved. This CDR3 region has 15 residues. The germline gives CDR1 SGHRS, CDR2 YFSETQ. V was clipped by 4 bases and J by 1 base, with 11 bases between them. The CDR3, as DNA: TGCGCCAGCAGCCTAGGGATTGGGAACACCGGGGAGCTGTTTTTT. Its protein product is CASSLGIGNTGELFF.

This sequence joins TRBV7-2 and TRBJ1-1; the D is unclear. Germline loops: CDR1 SGHTA, CDR2 FQGNSA. V shed 6 bases and J shed 6 bases, with 11 bases lying between them. The CDR3 loop spans 12 amino acids. The chain's CDR3 is CASSLRRSEAFF. DNA for the CDR3: TGTGCCAGCAGTCTTAGGAGATCTGAAGCTTTCTTT.

A word on this clonotype: A read error may be the cause here, since a much bigger clone is one base away. CDR3 bases: TGCAGTGCTTCCTCTAGCGGACCCTCCAATGAGCAGTTCTTC. Translated, it gives CSASSSGPSNEQFF. The J gene is TRBJ2-1, the V gene TRBV20-1, with 7 bases fitting TRBD2. This CDR3 region has 14 residues. Germline CDR1 and CDR2: DFQATT and SNEGSKA (reference sequence). J gave up 6 bases and V 5 bases, and 10 bases lay outside the gene matches.

This clonotype was detected ten times or more. V usage is TRBV9 and J usage is TRBJ2-1; 9 bases are shared with TRBD2. V trimming: 3 bases; J trimming: 6 bases; junction bases outside the gene matches: 10. Germline V gene data show CDR1 as SGDLS and CDR2 as YYNGEE. This CDR3 is built from 16 residues. The CDR3 DNA follows: TGTGCCAGCAGCGCCCTGGCGCGGGAGGGCCGCAATGAGCAGTTCTTC. It yields the protein CASSALAREGRNEQFF.

The genes are TRBV24-1 and TRBJ2-3; 7 bases agree with TRBD1. Germline CDR1 reads KGHDR; CDR2 reads SFDVKD. This CDR3 comprises 13 residues. V shed 8 bases, J shed 2 bases, and the junction held 3 bases outside the gene matches. This chain's CDR3 is CATKGQNTDTQYF. DNA for the CDR3: TGTGCCACCAAGGGACAGAACACAGATACGCAGTATTTT.